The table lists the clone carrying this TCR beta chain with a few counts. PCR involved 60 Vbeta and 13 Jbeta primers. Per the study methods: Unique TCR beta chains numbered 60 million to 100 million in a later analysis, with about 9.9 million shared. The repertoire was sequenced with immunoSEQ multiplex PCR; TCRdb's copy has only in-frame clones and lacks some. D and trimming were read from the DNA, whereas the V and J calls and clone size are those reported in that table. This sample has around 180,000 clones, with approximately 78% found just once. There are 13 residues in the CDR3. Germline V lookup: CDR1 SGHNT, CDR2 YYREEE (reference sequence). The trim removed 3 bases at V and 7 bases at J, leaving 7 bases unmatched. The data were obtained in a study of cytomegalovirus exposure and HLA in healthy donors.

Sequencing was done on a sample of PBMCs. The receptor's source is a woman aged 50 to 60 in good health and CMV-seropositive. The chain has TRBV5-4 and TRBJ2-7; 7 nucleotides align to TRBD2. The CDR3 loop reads CASSWGGSGEQYF. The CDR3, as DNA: TGTGCCAGCAGCTGGGGAGGGTCCGGGGAGCAGTACTTC.